This TCR beta chain was identified in a study of blood T cell repertoires in COVID-19. Turning to the study itself: The cDNA or gDNA used as material had been derived from T cells, B-cell-depleted T cells, or PBMCs.

Using immunoSEQ multiplex PCR, the repertoire was profiled, and TCRdb retains in-frame clones only, with some absent. This table holds some 64,000 clones, 65% to 85% found once. The clonotype was recovered from a man of 80 years or more with active or convalescent COVID-19. The sample consisted of peripheral blood.

The CDR3 here is CASSLRPGSTEAFF. DNA of the CDR3: TGTGCCAGCAGTTTAAGACCGGGGAGCACTGAAGCTTTCTTT. This chain connects TRBV27 to TRBJ1-1; no clear D. Germline CDR1 is MNHEY and CDR2 is SMNVEV (reference sequence). Trimming pared 2 bases from V and 4 bases from J, leaving 11 bases between. The CDR3 loop spans 14 amino acids.